The source of this T cell receptor beta chain is a study of T cell changes during pregnancy in multiple sclerosis. Only in-frame clones appear in the TCRdb table, and some are missing; sequencing was by immunoSEQ multiplex PCR. Here the sample spans tens of thousands of clones, 75% to 95% being singletons. V gave up 0 bases and J gave up 7 bases; unmatched junction bases: 1. Germline assignment: CDR1 SGHDT and CDR2 YYEEEE. The CDR3 is made up of 13 amino acids. The sample was CD8+ T cells from peripheral blood mononuclear cells, taken in the second trimester of pregnancy. The sequence came from a female donor with multiple sclerosis, enrolled in a pregnancy study. The V and J genes are TRBV5-6 and TRBJ1-2; 9 bases fit TRBD1. CDR3 bases: TGTGCCAGCAGCTTGGGGGGACAGGGTGGCTACACCTTC. Its protein product is CASSLGGQGGYTF.